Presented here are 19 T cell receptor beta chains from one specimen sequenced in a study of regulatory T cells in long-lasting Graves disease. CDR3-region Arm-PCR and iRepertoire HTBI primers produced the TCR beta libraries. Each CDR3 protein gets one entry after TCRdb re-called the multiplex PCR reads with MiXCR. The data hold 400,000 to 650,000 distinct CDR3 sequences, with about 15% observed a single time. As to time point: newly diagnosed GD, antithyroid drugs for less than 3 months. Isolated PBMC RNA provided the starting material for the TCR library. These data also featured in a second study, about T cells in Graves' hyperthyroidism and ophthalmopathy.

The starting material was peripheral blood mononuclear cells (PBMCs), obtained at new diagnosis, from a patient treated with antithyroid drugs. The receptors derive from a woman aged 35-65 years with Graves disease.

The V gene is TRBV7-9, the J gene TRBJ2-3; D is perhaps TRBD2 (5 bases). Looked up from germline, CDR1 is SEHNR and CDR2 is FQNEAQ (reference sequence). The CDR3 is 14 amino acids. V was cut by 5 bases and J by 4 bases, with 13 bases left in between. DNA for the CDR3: TGTGCCAGCAGCATCTCGACGGAGGCAGATACGCAGTATTTT. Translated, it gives CASSISTEADTQYF.

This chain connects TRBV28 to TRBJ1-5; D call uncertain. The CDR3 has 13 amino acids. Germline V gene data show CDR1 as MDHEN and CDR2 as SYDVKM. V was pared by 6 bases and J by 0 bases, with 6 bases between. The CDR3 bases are TGTGCCAGCAGGGTAGTTAGCAATCAGCCCCAGCATTTT. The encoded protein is CASRVVSNQPQHF. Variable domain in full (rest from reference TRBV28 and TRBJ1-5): DVKVTQSSRYLVKRTGEKVFLECVQDMDHENMFWYRQDPGLGLRLIYFSYDVKMKEKGDIPEGYSVSREKKERFSLILESASTNQTSMYLCASRVVSNQPQHFGDGTRLSIL.

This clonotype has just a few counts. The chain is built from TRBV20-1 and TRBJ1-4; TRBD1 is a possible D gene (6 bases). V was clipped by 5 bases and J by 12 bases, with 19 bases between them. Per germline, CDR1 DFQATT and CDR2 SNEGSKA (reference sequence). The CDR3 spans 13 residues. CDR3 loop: CSAPRGALNELFF. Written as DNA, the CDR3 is TGCAGTGCTCCCCGGGGGGCCTTAAATGAACTGTTTTTT.

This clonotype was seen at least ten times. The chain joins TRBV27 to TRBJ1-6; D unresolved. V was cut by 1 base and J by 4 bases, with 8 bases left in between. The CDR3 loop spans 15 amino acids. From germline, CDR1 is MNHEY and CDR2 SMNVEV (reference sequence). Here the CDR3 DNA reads TGTGCCAGCAGTTTATGGGCAGAATATAATTCACCCCTCCACTTT. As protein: CASSLWAEYNSPLHF.

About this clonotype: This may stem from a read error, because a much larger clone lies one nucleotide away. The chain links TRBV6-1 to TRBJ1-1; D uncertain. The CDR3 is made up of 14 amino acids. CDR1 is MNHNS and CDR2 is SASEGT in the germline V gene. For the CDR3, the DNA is TGTGTCAGCAGTGACGTGTTTATGAACACTGAAGCTTTCTTT. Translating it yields CVSSDVFMNTEAFF.

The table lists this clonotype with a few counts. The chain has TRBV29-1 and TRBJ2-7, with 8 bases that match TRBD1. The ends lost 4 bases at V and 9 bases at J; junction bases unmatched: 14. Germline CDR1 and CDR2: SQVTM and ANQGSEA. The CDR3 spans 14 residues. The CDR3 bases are TGCAGCGTTGCTACCGGGACAGGACACACCGTGCAGTACTTC. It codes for CSVATGTGHTVQYF.

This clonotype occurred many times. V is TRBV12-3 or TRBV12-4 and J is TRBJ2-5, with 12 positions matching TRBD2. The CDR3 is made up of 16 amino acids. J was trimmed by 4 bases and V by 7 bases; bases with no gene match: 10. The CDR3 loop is CASTSGTSGRSETQYF. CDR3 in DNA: TGTGCCAGCACCTCCGGGACTAGCGGGCGCTCAGAGACCCAGTACTTC.

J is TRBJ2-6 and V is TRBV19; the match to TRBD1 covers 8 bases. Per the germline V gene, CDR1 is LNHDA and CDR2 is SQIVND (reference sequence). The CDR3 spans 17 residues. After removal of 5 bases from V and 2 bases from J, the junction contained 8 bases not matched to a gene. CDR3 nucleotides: TGTGCCAGTAGTGACCTGACAGGGGTCCCTGGGGCCAACGTCCTGACTTTC. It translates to CASSDLTGVPGANVLTF. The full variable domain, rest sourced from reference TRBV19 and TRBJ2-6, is DGGITQSPKYLFRKEGQNVTLSCEQNLNHDAMYWYRQDPGQGLRLIYYSQIVNDFQKGDIAEGYSVSREKKESFPLTVTSAQKNPTAFYLCASSDLTGVPGANVLTFGAGSRLTVL.

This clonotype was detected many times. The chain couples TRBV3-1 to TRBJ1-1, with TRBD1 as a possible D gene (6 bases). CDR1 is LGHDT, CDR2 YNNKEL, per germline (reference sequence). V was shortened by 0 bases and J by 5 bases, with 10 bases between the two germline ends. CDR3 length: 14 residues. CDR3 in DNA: TGTGCCAGCAGCCAAGATCTAAGGGGGACTGAAGCTTTCTTT. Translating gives CASSQDLRGTEAFF.

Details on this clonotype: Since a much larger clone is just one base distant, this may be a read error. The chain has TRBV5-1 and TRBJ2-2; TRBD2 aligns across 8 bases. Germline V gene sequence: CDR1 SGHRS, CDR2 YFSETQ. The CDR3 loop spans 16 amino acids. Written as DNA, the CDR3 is TGCGCCAGCAGCTTCAGCGGGGGCGCGAACACCAGGGAGCTGTTTTTT. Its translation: CASSFSGGANTRELFF.

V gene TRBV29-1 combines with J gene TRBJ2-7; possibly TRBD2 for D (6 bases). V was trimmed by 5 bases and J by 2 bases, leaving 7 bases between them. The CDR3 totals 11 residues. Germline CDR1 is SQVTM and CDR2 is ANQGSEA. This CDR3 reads CSVRGAYEQYF. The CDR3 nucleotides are TGCAGCGTTCGCGGGGCCTACGAGCAGTACTTC.

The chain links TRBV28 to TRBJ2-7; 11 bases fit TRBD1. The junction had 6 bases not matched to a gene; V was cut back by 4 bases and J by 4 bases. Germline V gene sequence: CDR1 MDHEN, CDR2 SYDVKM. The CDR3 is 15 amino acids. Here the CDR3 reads CASSYGQGAGYEQYF. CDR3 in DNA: TGTGCCAGCAGTTACGGACAGGGGGCAGGTTACGAGCAGTACTTC. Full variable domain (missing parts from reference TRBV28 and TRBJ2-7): DVKVTQSSRYLVKRTGEKVFLECVQDMDHENMFWYRQDPGLGLRLIYFSYDVKMKEKGDIPEGYSVSREKKERFSLILESASTNQTSMYLCASSYGQGAGYEQYFGPGTRLTVT.

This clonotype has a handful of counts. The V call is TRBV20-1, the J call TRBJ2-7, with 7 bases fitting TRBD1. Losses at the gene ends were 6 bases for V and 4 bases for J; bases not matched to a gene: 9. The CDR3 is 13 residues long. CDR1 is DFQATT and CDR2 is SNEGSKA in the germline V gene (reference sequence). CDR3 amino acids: CSASGDRQYEQYF. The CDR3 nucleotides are TGCAGTGCCAGTGGGGACAGACAATACGAGCAGTACTTC.

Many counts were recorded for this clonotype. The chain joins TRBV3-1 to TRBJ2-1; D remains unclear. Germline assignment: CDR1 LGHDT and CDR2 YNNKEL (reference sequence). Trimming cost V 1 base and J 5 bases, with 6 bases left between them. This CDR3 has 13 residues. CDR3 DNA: TGTGCCAGCAGCCAAGTTTCCCACAATGAGCAGTTCTTC. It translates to CASSQVSHNEQFF.

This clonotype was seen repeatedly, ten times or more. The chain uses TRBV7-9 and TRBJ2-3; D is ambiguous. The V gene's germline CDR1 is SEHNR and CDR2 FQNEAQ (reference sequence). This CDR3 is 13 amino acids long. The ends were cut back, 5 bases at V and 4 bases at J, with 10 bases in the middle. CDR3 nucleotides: TGTGCCAGCAGCCGGCTCCTAGCAGATACGCAGTATTTT. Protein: CASSRLLADTQYF.

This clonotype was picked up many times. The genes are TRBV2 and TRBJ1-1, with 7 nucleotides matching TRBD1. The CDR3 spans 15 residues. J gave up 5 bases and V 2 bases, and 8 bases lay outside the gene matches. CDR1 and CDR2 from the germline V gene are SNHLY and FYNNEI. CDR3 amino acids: CASSEFGDRGTEAFF. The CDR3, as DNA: TGTGCCAGCAGTGAATTCGGGGACAGAGGTACTGAAGCTTTCTTT.

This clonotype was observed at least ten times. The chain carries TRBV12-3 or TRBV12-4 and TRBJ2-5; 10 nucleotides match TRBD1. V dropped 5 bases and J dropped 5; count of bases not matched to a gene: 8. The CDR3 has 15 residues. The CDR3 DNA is TGTGCCAGCAGTCCGTCGACAGGGGGCAGGGAGACCCAGTACTTC. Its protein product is CASSPSTGGRETQYF.

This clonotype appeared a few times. The CDR3 nucleotides read TGTGCCAGCAGTTTTCCTAGCGGGGGGGCAAACACCGGGGAGCTGTTTTTT. Translation gives CASSFPSGGANTGELFF. The rearrangement links TRBV27 to TRBJ2-2; 12 positions agree with TRBD2. This CDR3 region has 17 residues. V trimming: 3 bases; J trimming: 2 bases; junction bases outside the gene matches: 4. Germline CDR1 MNHEY, CDR2 SMNVEV (reference sequence).

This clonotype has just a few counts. CDR3 protein: CASSIIPGASSYNEQFF. CDR3 bases: TGTGCCAGTAGTATCATCCCGGGGGCGAGCTCCTACAATGAGCAGTTCTTC. The chain joins TRBV19 to TRBJ2-1; either TRBD1 or TRBD2 may fit D (6 bases each). This CDR3 is 17 amino acids long. The ends were cut back, 3 bases at V and 0 bases at J, with 15 bases in the middle. CDR1 LNHDA and CDR2 SQIVND come from the germline V gene (reference sequence).